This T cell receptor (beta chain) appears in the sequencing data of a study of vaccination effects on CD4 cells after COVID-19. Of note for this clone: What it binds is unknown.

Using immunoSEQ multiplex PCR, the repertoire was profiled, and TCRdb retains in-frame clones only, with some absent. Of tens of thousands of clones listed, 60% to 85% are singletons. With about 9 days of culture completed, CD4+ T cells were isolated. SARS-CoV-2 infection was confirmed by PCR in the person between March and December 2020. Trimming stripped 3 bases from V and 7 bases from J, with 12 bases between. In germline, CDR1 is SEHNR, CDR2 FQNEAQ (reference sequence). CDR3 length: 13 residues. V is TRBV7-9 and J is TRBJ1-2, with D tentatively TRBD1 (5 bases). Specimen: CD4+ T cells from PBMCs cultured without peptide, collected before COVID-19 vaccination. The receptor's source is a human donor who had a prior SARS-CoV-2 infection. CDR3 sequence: CASSFFQGGGYTF. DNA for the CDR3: TGTGCCAGCAGCTTTTTCCAGGGAGGTGGCTACACCTTC.